One and the same sample provided the 32 T cell receptor beta chains below, sequenced in a study of graft-versus-host responses after intestinal transplantation (dated by TCRdb to the early 2020s). Library creation used the immunoSEQ multiplex PCR assay. TCRdb carries this immuneACCESS record with in-frame sequences only. Its versions omit some clonotypes, under half of them owing to an unresolved V gene in the studies checked, with the rest unexplained. The sample table lists about 94,000 clones, 91% of them with a count of one. Clones ranked in the top ten supply 0.4% to 0.5% of the sample. Which antigens these TCRs recognize remains unknown. The sample's time point label, decoded: cells obtained before transplantation from donor or recipient. Here the sequenced sample was unstimulated CD8+ T cells sorted from spleen or lymph node cells, taken before intestinal transplant. These receptors were obtained from a human donor who received an intestinal transplant.

The V gene is TRBV6-6, the J gene TRBJ2-7; 11 nucleotides agree with TRBD1. This CDR3 has 14 residues. Per germline, CDR1 MNHNY and CDR2 SVGAGI (reference sequence). V trimming: 7 bases; J trimming: 5 bases; junction bases outside the gene matches: 7. DNA for the CDR3: TGTGCCAGCACCTCGGGACAGGGGGAGAACGAGCAGTACTTC. Its protein is CASTSGQGENEQYF.

About this clone: This same CDR3 is encoded by further DNA sequences in the sample. V usage is TRBV9 and J usage is TRBJ2-1; the D gene is possibly TRBD1 (6 bases). Trimming stripped 2 bases from V and 4 bases from J, with 10 bases between. This CDR3 has 14 amino acids. Germline V gives CDR1 SGDLS, CDR2 YYNGEE. This CDR3 reads CASSVGQGYNEQFF. The CDR3 DNA sequence: TGTGCCAGCAGCGTCGGCCAGGGGTACAATGAGCAGTTCTTC.

The V and J genes are TRBV7-9 and TRBJ2-1, with TRBD2 identical over 9 bases. CDR3 size: 13 residues. The J segment lost 6 bases and the V segment lost 8 bases, leaving 5 bases of the junction unmatched. The germline V gene encodes CDR1 SEHNR and CDR2 FQNEAQ (reference sequence). This chain's CDR3 is CASRLAALNEQFF. The CDR3 nucleotides are TGTGCCAGCCGACTAGCGGCCCTCAATGAGCAGTTCTTC.

V and J are TRBV5-1 and TRBJ2-7, with TRBD2 identical over 7 bases. Looked up from germline, CDR1 is SGHRS and CDR2 is YFSETQ. The CDR3 sequence is 14 residues long. The trim removed 0 bases at V and 5 bases at J, leaving 5 bases unmatched. Written as DNA, the CDR3 is TGCGCCAGCAGCTTGGGGCGGGAGACGGACGAGCAGTACTTC. Its protein is CASSLGRETDEQYF.

This clone is a singleton in its sample. The rearrangement joins TRBV6-1 to TRBJ2-7; D might be TRBD2 (5 bases). Germline V gives CDR1 MNHNS, CDR2 SASEGT. The length of the CDR3 is 15 residues. The V end was cut by 2 bases, the J end by 3 bases, with 14 bases between. The CDR3 DNA follows: TGTGCCAGCAGTGAATTCAAGGGAGTAGGCTACGAGCAGTACTTC. Its protein product is CASSEFKGVGYEQYF.

The CDR3 protein is CASSPPGSYEQYF. The DNA for the CDR3 is TGTGCCAGCTCGCCCCCGGGTTCCTACGAGCAGTACTTC. The chain joins TRBV18 to TRBJ2-7; no definite D call. V lost 6 bases to trimming and J lost 1 base, with 10 bases between them. Per the germline V gene, CDR1 is KGHSH and CDR2 is LQKENI. The CDR3 has 13 residues. Variable domain in full (rest from reference TRBV18 and TRBJ2-7): NAGVMQNPRHLVRRRGQEARLRCSPMKGHSHVYWYRQLPEEGLKFMVYLQKENIIDESGMPKERFSAEFPKEGPSILRIQQVVRGDSAAYFCASSPPGSYEQYFGPGTRLTVT.

The genes are TRBV7-9 and TRBJ2-7; D perhaps matches TRBD1 (5 bases). Germline CDR1 reads SEHNR; CDR2 reads FQNEAQ (reference sequence). The CDR3 is made up of 12 amino acids. The V end was cut by 4 bases, the J end by 5 bases, with 9 bases between. The CDR3, as DNA: TGTGCCAGCAGCTGGGGCCAAAACGAGCAGTACTTC. As protein: CASSWGQNEQYF.

CDR3 residues: CASGLIRTGDDVTDTQYF. CDR3 in DNA: TGTGCTAGTGGTTTGATCCGGACAGGAGATGATGTGACAGATACGCAGTATTTT. The genes are TRBV12-5 and TRBJ2-3, with 7 bases identical to TRBD1. V lost 2 bases and J lost 3; bases outside the gene matches: 14. The CDR3 totals 18 residues. CDR1 is LGHNT and CDR2 is FRNRAP in the germline V gene.

This clone was observed a handful of times. This rearrangement joins TRBV4-1 to TRBJ2-1; D may be TRBD2 (5 bases). Germline V gene data show CDR1 as MGHRA and CDR2 as YSYEKL. V dropped 3 bases and J dropped 6 bases, with 18 bases sitting between them. This CDR3 is 16 amino acids long. DNA of the CDR3: TGCGCCAGCAGCCAGACCACCGGGATATCTGGCAATGAGCAGTTCTTC. It specifies CASSQTTGISGNEQFF.

V and J are TRBV27 and TRBJ1-5; 9 bases are a match to TRBD1. There are 14 residues in the CDR3. Germline values: CDR1 MNHEY, CDR2 SMNVEV (reference sequence). Losses at the gene ends were 6 bases for V and 9 bases for J; bases not matched to a gene: 9. CDR3 region: CASSPGQGPGPQHF. The CDR3, as DNA: TGTGCCAGCAGCCCAGGACAGGGGCCGGGGCCCCAGCATTTT.

The rearrangement links TRBV7-7 to TRBJ1-1, with D hard to call. The CDR3 spans 13 residues. Looked up from germline, CDR1 is SSHAT and CDR2 is FNYEAQ (reference sequence). V lost 0 bases, J lost 6 bases, and 8 bases lay in between. The CDR3 coding sequence is TGTGCCAGCAGCTTAGCCGCAGGTTCTGAAGCTTTCTTT. Encoded protein: CASSLAAGSEAFF.

The chain has TRBV10-1 and TRBJ1-5, with D hard to call. V lost 8 bases and J lost 2, with 13 bases in between. CDR3 length: 14 residues. From germline, CDR1 is WNHNN and CDR2 SYGVQD (reference sequence). The CDR3 sequence: CASSPGLGNQPQHF. CDR3 bases: TGCGCCAGCTCCCCGGGTCTGGGCAATCAGCCCCAGCATTTT.

V usage is TRBV30 and J usage is TRBJ2-5; TRBD1 aligns across 9 bases. V trimming: 3 bases; J trimming: 5 bases; junction bases outside the gene matches: 10. CDR1 and CDR2 from the germline V gene are GTSNPN and SVGIG (reference sequence). The CDR3 extends over 15 amino acids. CDR3 in DNA: TGTGCCTGGAGCTCCCGGACAGGGGCTGGGGAGACCCAGTACTTC. Protein: CAWSSRTGAGETQYF.

The chain links TRBV30 to TRBJ2-2, with a tentative D call TRBD1 (6 bases). Trimming removed 0 bases from V and 6 bases from J, with 8 bases in between. From germline, CDR1 is GTSNPN and CDR2 SVGIG (reference sequence). The CDR3 runs to 13 residues. CDR3 coding DNA: TGTGCCTGGAGTGTAGGGGGATCCGGGGAGCTGTTTTTT. Protein product: CAWSVGGSGELFF.

This sequence joins TRBV7-2 and TRBJ2-7; 7 positions agree with TRBD2. The CDR3 is 13 residues long. V was clipped by 7 bases and J by 2 bases; unmatched bases: 5. In germline, CDR1 is SGHTA, CDR2 FQGNSA. The CDR3 nucleotides read TGTGCCAGCACCACCGCGGGGGCCTACGAGCAGTACTTC. Protein product: CASTTAGAYEQYF.

This rearrangement joins TRBV27 to TRBJ2-1; TRBD2 matches at 7 bases. Germline CDR1 and CDR2: MNHEY and SMNVEV (reference sequence). With 6 bases clipped from V and 0 bases from J, the junction kept 8 bases outside the gene matches. The CDR3 is 16 amino acids. CDR3 DNA sequence: TGTGCCAGCAGGAACCGTAGCGGGTCCTCCTACAATGAGCAGTTCTTC. Translated, it gives CASRNRSGSSYNEQFF.

The chain uses TRBV28 and TRBJ1-2; 8 bases are shared with TRBD1. Looked up from germline, CDR1 is MDHEN and CDR2 is SYDVKM. The CDR3 sequence is 16 residues long. V shed 5 bases, J shed 4 bases, and the junction held 12 bases outside the gene matches. In DNA, the CDR3 is TGTGCCAGCAGTCGAGGGACAGGTTCGTTTCGCTATGGCTACACCTTC. This translates into CASSRGTGSFRYGYTF.

J is TRBJ2-1 and V is TRBV13, with 12 bases matching TRBD2. Unmatched junction bases numbered 5, after V lost 3 bases and J lost 5 bases. The germline V gene has CDR1 PRHDT and CDR2 FYEKMQ (reference sequence). The CDR3 covers 16 residues. The CDR3 bases are TGTGCCAGCAGCTTCTCTAGCGGGAGGGGAAACAATGAGCAGTTCTTC. It translates to CASSFSSGRGNNEQFF.

The rearrangement uses TRBV4-3 and TRBJ2-7, with a possible D match to TRBD2 (6 bases). Deletions cut 1 base from V and 4 bases from J, with 14 bases between. Germline CDR1 reads LGHNA; CDR2 reads YSLEER. CDR3 size: 15 residues. CDR3: CASSQVTGDWYEQYF. The CDR3 DNA reads TGCGCCAGCAGCCAAGTGACGGGGGATTGGTACGAGCAGTACTTC.

The chain employs TRBV10-2 and TRBJ2-3, with 8 bases matching TRBD2. CDR3 length: 15 amino acids. From germline, CDR1 is WSHSY and CDR2 SAAADI. The V segment lost 8 bases and the J segment 2 bases; nucleotides outside the gene matches: 9. CDR3 nucleotides: TGCGCCAGCTATTTCCGGGGGGGGTACACAGATACGCAGTATTTT. This codes for CASYFRGGYTDTQYF.

The gene calls are TRBV2 and TRBJ2-3; 8 bases agree with TRBD1. Trimming removed 7 bases from V and 1 base from J; junction bases left unmatched: 7. Germline-derived CDR1 and CDR2 are SNHLY and FYNNEI. The length of the CDR3 is 15 residues. As DNA, the CDR3 is TGTGCCAGCAATCTGGGACAGGCAGGCACAGATACGCAGTATTTT. Translating it yields CASNLGQAGTDTQYF.

V gene TRBV30 combines with J gene TRBJ2-3; TRBD1 is a possible D gene (6 bases). There are 14 residues in the CDR3. The germline CDR1 and CDR2 sequences are GTSNPN and SVGIG (reference sequence). The V end lost 1 base, the J end lost 2 bases, and 10 bases lay between the germline ends. The chain's CDR3 is CAWSGTGFTDTQYF. For the CDR3, the DNA is TGTGCCTGGAGTGGTACAGGGTTCACAGATACGCAGTATTTT.

This clone was counted only a few times. The V gene is TRBV4-1, the J gene TRBJ1-1; D perhaps matches TRBD1 (5 bases). The CDR3 covers 15 residues. Trimming removed 5 bases at V and 4 bases at J, with 17 bases between. Per germline, CDR1 MGHRA and CDR2 YSYEKL. The CDR3 loop reads CASSSREGMGTEAFF. As DNA, the CDR3 is TGCGCCAGCAGCTCAAGGGAGGGGATGGGCACTGAAGCTTTCTTT.

The V and J genes are TRBV7-6 and TRBJ1-2; perhaps TRBD1 as D (5 bases). The length of the CDR3 is 13 residues. Germline CDR1 reads SGHVS; CDR2 reads FNYEAQ. V lost 1 base and J lost 10, with 13 bases in between. CDR3 coding DNA: TGTGCCAGCAGCTTAGTGGGGGGAGAGGACTACACCTTC. Translated: CASSLVGGEDYTF.

The chain carries TRBV7-9 and TRBJ2-1, with D possibly being TRBD2 (5 bases). V was pared by 2 bases and J by 7 bases, with 9 bases between. The CDR3 loop spans 13 amino acids. Germline lookup yields CDR1 SEHNR and CDR2 FQNEAQ (reference sequence). The CDR3, as DNA: TGTGCCAGCAGCTTAAGGACTGATAATGAGCAGTTCTTC. The encoded protein is CASSLRTDNEQFF.

The gene calls are TRBV4-3 and TRBJ1-5, with 11 positions matching TRBD1. In germline, CDR1 is LGHNA, CDR2 YSLEER. The CDR3 runs 16 residues. Trimming cost V 3 bases and J 1 base; bases outside gene matches: 2. Here the CDR3 DNA reads TGCGCCAGCAGCCAGGGGACAGGGGGAAGCAATCAGCCCCAGCATTTT. Protein sequence: CASSQGTGGSNQPQHF.

The chain couples TRBV13 to TRBJ2-1, with 8 bases identical to TRBD2. With 0 bases clipped from V and 3 bases from J, the junction kept 7 bases outside the gene matches. This CDR3 is built from 17 residues. In germline, CDR1 is PRHDT, CDR2 FYEKMQ (reference sequence). The CDR3 loop reads CASSLGRPGGSYNEQFF. In DNA form, the CDR3 reads TGTGCCAGCAGCTTAGGGAGGCCGGGGGGGAGCTACAATGAGCAGTTCTTC.

The J gene is TRBJ1-5, the V gene TRBV28; D ambiguous. V gave up 6 bases and J gave up 5 bases, with 14 bases separating them. CDR1 is MDHEN, CDR2 SYDVKM, per germline. The CDR3 sequence is 14 residues long. This CDR3 is CASSPGVRDQPQHF. In DNA, the CDR3 is TGTGCCAGCAGCCCCGGGGTTAGGGATCAGCCCCAGCATTTT.

The J gene is TRBJ2-2, the V gene TRBV27; 11 bases map to TRBD1. The CDR3 is 15 amino acids. Trimming took 4 bases from V and 6 from J; bases not matched to a gene: 4. Per germline, CDR1 MNHEY and CDR2 SMNVEV (reference sequence). The CDR3 protein is CASSSGTGGSGELFF. Here the CDR3 DNA reads TGTGCCAGCAGTTCCGGGACAGGGGGATCCGGGGAGCTGTTTTTT.

The J gene is TRBJ2-7, the V gene TRBV28; 8 nucleotides match TRBD1. This CDR3 region has 13 residues. J gave up 7 bases and V 3 bases, and 5 bases lay outside the gene matches. CDR1 is MDHEN and CDR2 is SYDVKM in the germline V gene. The CDR3 nucleotides read TGTGCCAGCAGTTTGTCGGACAGGGCGGAGCAGTACTTC. As protein: CASSLSDRAEQYF.

This clone has only one observation. The rearrangement joins TRBV4-2 to TRBJ2-2; 7 bases map to TRBD1. The CDR3 covers 17 residues. V trimming: 0 bases; J trimming: 4 bases; junction bases outside the gene matches: 8. Per germline, CDR1 LGHNA and CDR2 YNFKEQ. CDR3 amino acids: CASSQEPGTAPTGELFF. Here the CDR3 DNA reads TGTGCCAGCAGCCAAGAACCCGGGACAGCGCCCACCGGGGAGCTGTTTTTT.

V and J are TRBV27 and TRBJ2-1, with D perhaps matching TRBD2 (6 bases). The CDR3 loop spans 13 amino acids. V was clipped by 6 bases and J by 4 bases, with 10 bases between them. CDR1 is MNHEY, CDR2 SMNVEV, per germline (reference sequence). The CDR3 reads CASRRDPYNEQFF. CDR3 bases: TGTGCCAGCAGGCGGGATCCTTACAATGAGCAGTTCTTC.